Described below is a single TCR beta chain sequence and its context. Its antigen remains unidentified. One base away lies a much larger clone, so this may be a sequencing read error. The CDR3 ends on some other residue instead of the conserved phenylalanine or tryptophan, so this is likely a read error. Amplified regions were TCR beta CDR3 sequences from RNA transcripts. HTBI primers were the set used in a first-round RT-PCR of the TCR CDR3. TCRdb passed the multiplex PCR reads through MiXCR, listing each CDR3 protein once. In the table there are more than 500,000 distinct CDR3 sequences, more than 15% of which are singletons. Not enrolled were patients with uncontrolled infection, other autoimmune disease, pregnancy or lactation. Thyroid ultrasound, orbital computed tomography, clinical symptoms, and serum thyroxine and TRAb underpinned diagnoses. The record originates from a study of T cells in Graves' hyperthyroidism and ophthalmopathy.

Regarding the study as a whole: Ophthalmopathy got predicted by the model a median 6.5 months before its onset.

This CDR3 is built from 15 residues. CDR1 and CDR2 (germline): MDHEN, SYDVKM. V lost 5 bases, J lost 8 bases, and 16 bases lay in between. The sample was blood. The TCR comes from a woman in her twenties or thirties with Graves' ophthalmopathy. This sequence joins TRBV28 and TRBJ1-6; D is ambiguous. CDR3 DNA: TGTGCCAGCAGTCCCTCCCTGTCGGTGGATTCACCCCTCCACTCT. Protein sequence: CASSPSLSVDSPLHS.